The 7 T cell receptor beta chains given below trace back to one sample, sequenced in a study of neoadjuvant anti-PD-1 for oral cavity cancer (dated by TCRdb to the early 2020s). The library was prepared using the immunoSEQ multiplex PCR assay. The clones in this table, taken by TCRdb from immuneACCESS, are in-frame only. Not every clone is retained; where verified, under half of the shortfall comes from an unresolved V gene, and the cause of the rest is unknown. The sample table lists more than 9,000 clones, roughly three fifths of them with a count of one. The biggest ten clones account for roughly 4.2% of the sample. What this sample's time point label stands for: after neoadjuvant nivolumab, at surgical resection. The material sequenced was PBMCs, taken after nivolumab (anti-PD-1) treatment. The origin of the receptors is a person between 40 and 79 years old with oral cavity squamous cell carcinoma.

In this sample, this clone turned up a few times. The chain has TRBV7-6 and TRBJ1-5, with D possibly TRBD1 on 6 matching bases. V was trimmed by 1 base and J by 6 bases, leaving 7 bases between them. The CDR3 loop spans 13 amino acids. Looked up from germline, CDR1 is SGHVS and CDR2 is FNYEAQ. The CDR3 coding sequence is TGTGCCAGCAGCTTAGGGGGGGCTCAGCCCCAGCATTTT. Its protein is CASSLGGAQPQHF.

The rearrangement links TRBV27 to TRBJ2-7; D is possibly TRBD1 (5 bases). Germline V lookup: CDR1 MNHEY, CDR2 SMNVEV (reference sequence). CDR3 size: 12 residues. Trimming took off 5 bases at V and 6 bases at J, with 11 bases between the two ends. The CDR3 is CASSLVGREQYF. The DNA of the CDR3 is TGTGCCAGCAGTCTTGTGGGGCGCGAGCAGTACTTC.

This clone was found a few times. The J gene is TRBJ2-2, the V gene TRBV5-1; D remains unclear. CDR1 is SGHRS, CDR2 YFSETQ, per germline. The CDR3 covers 14 residues. Deletions cut 4 bases from V and 0 bases from J, with 7 bases between. CDR3 DNA: TGCGCCAGCAGCCCGGGCCCGAACACCGGGGAGCTGTTTTTT. This gives the protein CASSPGPNTGELFF.

The chain combines TRBV7-9 with TRBJ1-4; a possible D gene is TRBD1 (6 bases). CDR3 size: 15 residues. In germline, CDR1 is SEHNR, CDR2 FQNEAQ (reference sequence). The V end lost 2 bases, the J end lost 5 bases, and 12 bases lay between the germline ends. The CDR3 sequence: CASSLIQGRNEKLFF. The CDR3 DNA follows: TGTGCCAGCAGCTTAATTCAGGGGCGGAATGAAAAACTGTTTTTT.

The V and J genes are TRBV19 and TRBJ2-7; tentatively, D is TRBD2 (5 bases). Germline V lookup: CDR1 LNHDA, CDR2 SQIVND (reference sequence). CDR3 length: 12 amino acids. With 10 bases removed from V and 7 bases from J, the gap between germline ends came to 17 bases. The CDR3, as DNA: TGTGCCACCCGTCCGGGAAGAGGTGAGCAGTACTTC. Translated: CATRPGRGEQYF.

V gene TRBV7-8 combines with J gene TRBJ1-2, with a weak D call TRBD1 (6 bases). The CDR3 is 13 amino acids. Germline CDR1 and CDR2: SGHVS and FQNEAQ. The V and J ends lost 6 bases and 7 bases respectively, with 15 bases between them. CDR3: CASRDSSRGGYTF. DNA for the CDR3: TGTGCCAGCAGAGACTCCTCCAGGGGTGGCTACACCTTC.

The table lists this clone with a few counts. The rearrangement uses TRBV11-2 and TRBJ2-1; the match to TRBD2 covers 9 bases. The CDR3 spans 15 residues. The ends lost 8 bases at V and 9 bases at J; junction bases unmatched: 14. In germline, CDR1 is SGHAT, CDR2 FQNNGV. CDR3: CASLTSGGRGGEQFF. The CDR3 nucleotides read TGTGCCAGCTTAACCTCAGGCGGGAGGGGTGGTGAGCAGTTCTTC.